These 17 T cell receptor beta chains were all obtained from the same sample, sequenced in a study of control samples from healthy donors and cancer patients. The repertoire was sequenced with immunoSEQ multiplex PCR; TCRdb's copy has only in-frame clones and lacks some. The data hold some 65,000 clones, with roughly 80% observed a single time. Material: PBMCs. The source of these receptors is a woman in her forties or fifties with lung cancer.

The chain combines TRBV4-3 with TRBJ2-7; 11 bases are a match to TRBD1. With V trimmed by 2 bases and J by 6 bases, 12 bases remained unmatched. This CDR3 region has 17 residues. Germline V CDR1 and CDR2: LGHNA, YSLEER. CDR3 amino acids: CASSQSVVGQGEGEQYF. DNA of the CDR3: TGCGCCAGCAGCCAAAGCGTAGTGGGACAGGGGGAAGGCGAGCAGTACTTC.

The rearrangement uses TRBV7-9 and TRBJ1-2; 8 bases are a match to TRBD1. This CDR3 is 17 amino acids long. Germline lookup yields CDR1 SEHNR and CDR2 FQNEAQ (reference sequence). The V and J ends lost 4 bases and 1 base, in that order; junction bases with no gene match: 11. CDR3 bases: TGTGCCAGCAGCTCCGTCCTACAGGGGGAGGGTAACTATGGCTACACCTTC. It specifies CASSSVLQGEGNYGYTF. Looking up the rest from reference TRBV7-9 and TRBJ1-2 gives the full variable domain: DTGVSQNPRHKITKRGQNVTFRCDPISEHNRLYWYRQTLGQGPEFLTYFQNEAQLEKSRLLSDRFSAERPKGSFSTLEIQRTEQGDSAMYLCASSSVLQGEGNYGYTFGSGTRLTVV.

The V call is TRBV24-1, the J call TRBJ2-1; 8 bases map to TRBD1. V shed 7 bases and J 3 bases; nucleotides not matched to a gene: 1. CDR1 is KGHDR and CDR2 is SFDVKD in the germline V gene. This CDR3 contains 13 residues. The CDR3 sequence is CATRQGDYNEQFF. Written as DNA, the CDR3 is TGTGCCACCAGACAGGGGGACTACAATGAGCAGTTCTTC.

This clone was detected once. This chain joins TRBV19 and TRBJ2-7; weak D call: TRBD2 (6 bases). With 3 bases removed from V and 6 bases from J, the gap between germline ends came to 12 bases. CDR3 length: 13 residues. Per the germline V gene, CDR1 is LNHDA and CDR2 is SQIVND (reference sequence). CDR3 in amino acids: CASSMGRGGEQYF. Written as DNA, the CDR3 is TGTGCCAGTAGTATGGGGCGGGGAGGCGAGCAGTACTTC. The variable domain in full, completed from reference TRBV19 and TRBJ2-7, reads DGGITQSPKYLFRKEGQNVTLSCEQNLNHDAMYWYRQDPGQGLRLIYYSQIVNDFQKGDIAEGYSVSREKKESFPLTVTSAQKNPTAFYLCASSMGRGGEQYFGPGTRLTVT.

This rearrangement joins TRBV28 to TRBJ1-2; possible D gene TRBD1, 6 bases. The V gene lost 4 bases and the J gene lost 5 bases, with 14 bases spanning the gap. Germline assignment: CDR1 MDHEN and CDR2 SYDVKM. The CDR3 is 14 residues long. The CDR3 DNA reads TGTGCCAGCAGTTCGGAAACAGGGTGGTATGGCTACACCTTC. It yields the protein CASSSETGWYGYTF.

The chain links TRBV18 to TRBJ1-1; D gene unclear. The germline V and J ends were trimmed by 2 bases and 1 base, with 8 bases remaining between them. The CDR3 runs 14 residues. The germline V gene encodes CDR1 KGHSH and CDR2 LQKENI. This CDR3 reads CASSPVRGNTEAFF. The CDR3 region has the DNA TGTGCCAGCTCACCAGTTCGGGGGAACACTGAAGCTTTCTTT.

The chain employs TRBV7-6 and TRBJ1-1; 8 bases are a match to TRBD1. CDR1 SGHVS and CDR2 FNYEAQ come from the germline V gene. CDR3 length equals 14 residues. V lost 5 bases, J lost 5 bases, and 7 bases stayed unmatched. The CDR3 DNA follows: TGTGCCAGCAGCGGACAGGGTTGGGGGACTGAAGCTTTCTTT. Amino acid sequence: CASSGQGWGTEAFF.

This clone was observed once. This chain connects TRBV7-9 to TRBJ1-1; maybe TRBD1 (5 bases). Trimming shortened V by 7 bases and J by 0 bases, and 12 bases separated the two germline ends. The CDR3 contains 14 residues. Germline CDR1 is SEHNR and CDR2 is FQNEAQ (reference sequence). CDR3 DNA sequence: TGTGCCAGCATAAATCCGGGGGTGAACACTGAAGCTTTCTTT. It yields the protein CASINPGVNTEAFF.

The gene calls are TRBV5-1 and TRBJ2-5; D gene unclear. V was shortened by 4 bases and J by 0 bases, with 7 bases between the two germline ends. CDR1 SGHRS and CDR2 YFSETQ come from the germline V gene. There are 13 residues in the CDR3. CDR3 sequence: CASSEDNQETQYF. Here the CDR3 DNA reads TGCGCCAGCAGCGAGGATAACCAAGAGACCCAGTACTTC. The variable domain in full, with the rest retrieved from reference TRBV5-1 and TRBJ2-5, is KAGVTQTPRYLIKTRGQQVTLSCSPISGHRSVSWYQQTPGQGLQFLFEYFSETQRNKGNFPGRFSGRQFSNSRSEMNVSTLELGDSALYLCASSEDNQETQYFGPGTRLLVL.

The chain has TRBV19 and TRBJ2-1, with 8 bases matching TRBD2. V gave up 4 bases and J gave up 7 bases; unmatched junction bases: 12. CDR1 and CDR2 (germline): LNHDA, SQIVND (reference sequence). CDR3 length: 16 residues. The CDR3 bases are TGTGCCAGTAGTACGATTCGGGGGGGCGGTTCGAATGAGCAGTTCTTC. This gives the protein CASSTIRGGGSNEQFF. The full variable domain, its missing parts supplied by reference TRBV19 and TRBJ2-1, is DGGITQSPKYLFRKEGQNVTLSCEQNLNHDAMYWYRQDPGQGLRLIYYSQIVNDFQKGDIAEGYSVSREKKESFPLTVTSAQKNPTAFYLCASSTIRGGGSNEQFFGPGTRLTVL.

V is TRBV4-1 and J is TRBJ2-7; D remains ambiguous. This CDR3 is built from 13 residues. With 6 bases removed from V and 3 bases from J, the gap between germline ends came to 12 bases. Germline V lookup: CDR1 MGHRA, CDR2 YSYEKL. The CDR3 loop reads CASSPLSGYEQYF. The CDR3 coding sequence is TGCGCCAGCAGTCCCCTTTCCGGCTACGAGCAGTACTTC.

This clone came up once. The J gene is TRBJ2-3, the V gene TRBV21-1; the DNA was not compared with TRBD2, the D call given in the table. TRBV21-1 counts as a pseudogene. CDR3 length: 20 amino acids. The CDR3 sequence: CASSKRGAGAYRGCTDTQYF. Written as DNA, the CDR3 is TGTGCCAGCAGCAAGCGAGGGGCGGGGGCTTACCGGGGATGCACAGATACGCAGTATTTT.

This clone was detected once. The chain couples TRBV28 to TRBJ1-1; D call uncertain. The CDR3 has 14 residues. CDR1 is MDHEN, CDR2 SYDVKM, per germline. V was pared by 7 bases and J by 4 bases, with 16 bases between. Here the CDR3 DNA reads TGTGCCAGCACCCTGGGGTCGGCAGGCACTGAAGCTTTCTTT. Translation gives CASTLGSAGTEAFF.

J is TRBJ1-2 and V is TRBV18; possibly TRBD1 for D (6 bases). Trimming cost V 3 bases and J 7 bases, with 15 bases left between them. Germline-derived CDR1 and CDR2 are KGHSH and LQKENI. CDR3 length: 14 residues. The CDR3 bases are TGTGCCAGCTCACCGGAGGGGGGGCGTCCTGGCTACACCTTC. The encoded protein is CASSPEGGRPGYTF.

In its sample, this clone was seen once. V gene TRBV6-2 or TRBV6-3 combines with J gene TRBJ1-5; D remains ambiguous. Germline-derived CDR1 and CDR2 are MNHEY and SVGEGT. The CDR3 contains 12 residues. V dropped 0 bases and J dropped 7 bases, with 4 bases sitting between them. CDR3 loop: CASSYSSQPQHF. In DNA form, the CDR3 reads TGTGCCAGCAGTTACTCGAGCCAGCCCCAGCATTTT.

This clone was observed a handful of times. The gene calls are TRBV5-1 and TRBJ2-7; 8 nucleotides align to TRBD1. The germline gives CDR1 SGHRS, CDR2 YFSETQ. The CDR3 sequence is 14 residues long. Unmatched junction bases numbered 4, after V lost 2 bases and J lost 3 bases. This CDR3 is CASSFGTGLYEQYF. DNA of the CDR3: TGCGCCAGCAGCTTCGGGACAGGACTCTACGAGCAGTACTTC. Looking up the rest from reference TRBV5-1 and TRBJ2-7 gives the full variable domain: KAGVTQTPRYLIKTRGQQVTLSCSPISGHRSVSWYQQTPGQGLQFLFEYFSETQRNKGNFPGRFSGRQFSNSRSEMNVSTLELGDSALYLCASSFGTGLYEQYFGPGTRLTVT.

The chain is built from TRBV19 and TRBJ2-3, with TRBD2 identical over 9 bases. Trimming at V came to 5 bases and at J to 3 bases, leaving 3 bases not matched to a gene. CDR1 and CDR2 from the germline V gene are LNHDA and SQIVND (reference sequence). The CDR3 extends over 14 amino acids. The CDR3: CASSASGDTDTQYF. The CDR3 bases are TGTGCCAGTAGTGCTAGCGGGGATACAGATACGCAGTATTTT.